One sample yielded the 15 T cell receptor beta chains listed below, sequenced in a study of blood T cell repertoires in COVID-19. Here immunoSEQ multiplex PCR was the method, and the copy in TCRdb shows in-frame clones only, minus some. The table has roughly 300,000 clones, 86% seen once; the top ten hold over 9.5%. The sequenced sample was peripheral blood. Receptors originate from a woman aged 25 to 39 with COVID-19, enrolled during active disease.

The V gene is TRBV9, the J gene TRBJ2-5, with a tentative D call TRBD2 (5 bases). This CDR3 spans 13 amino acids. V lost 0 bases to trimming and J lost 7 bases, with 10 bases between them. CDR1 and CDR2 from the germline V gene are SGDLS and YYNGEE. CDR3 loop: CASSVASAGTQYF. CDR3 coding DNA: TGTGCCAGCAGCGTAGCTTCGGCGGGGACCCAGTACTTC. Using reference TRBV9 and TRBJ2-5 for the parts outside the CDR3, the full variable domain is DSGVTQTPKHLITATGQRVTLRCSPRSGDLSVYWYQQSLDQGLQFLIQYYNGEERAKGNILERFSAQQFPDLHSELNLSSLELGDSALYFCASSVASAGTQYFGPGTRLLVL.

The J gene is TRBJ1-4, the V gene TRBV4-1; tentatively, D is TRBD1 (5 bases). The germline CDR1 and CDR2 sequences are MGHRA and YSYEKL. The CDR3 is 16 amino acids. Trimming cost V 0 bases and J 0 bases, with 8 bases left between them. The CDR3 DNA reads TGCGCCAGCAGCCAAGACTTGACAGCAACTAATGAAAAACTGTTTTTT. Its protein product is CASSQDLTATNEKLFF.

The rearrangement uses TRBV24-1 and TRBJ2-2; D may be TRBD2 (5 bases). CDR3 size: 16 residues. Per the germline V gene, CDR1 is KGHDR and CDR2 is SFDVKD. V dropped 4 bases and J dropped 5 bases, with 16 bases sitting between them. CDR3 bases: TGTGCCACCAGTGACGTCGGCGGGTTAGGGACCGGGGAGCTGTTTTTT. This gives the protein CATSDVGGLGTGELFF.

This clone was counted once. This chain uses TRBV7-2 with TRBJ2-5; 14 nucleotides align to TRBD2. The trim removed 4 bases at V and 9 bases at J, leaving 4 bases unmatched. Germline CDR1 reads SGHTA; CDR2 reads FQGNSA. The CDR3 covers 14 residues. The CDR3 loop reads CASSSGLAGGPQYF. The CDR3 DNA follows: TGTGCCAGCAGCTCCGGACTAGCGGGGGGACCCCAGTACTTC.

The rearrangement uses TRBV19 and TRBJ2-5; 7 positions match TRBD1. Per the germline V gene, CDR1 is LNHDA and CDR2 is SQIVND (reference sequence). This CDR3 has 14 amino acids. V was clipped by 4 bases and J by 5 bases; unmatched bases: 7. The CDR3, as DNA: TGTGCCAGTAGTACCGGGACAGTAGCGGAGACCCAGTACTTC. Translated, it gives CASSTGTVAETQYF.

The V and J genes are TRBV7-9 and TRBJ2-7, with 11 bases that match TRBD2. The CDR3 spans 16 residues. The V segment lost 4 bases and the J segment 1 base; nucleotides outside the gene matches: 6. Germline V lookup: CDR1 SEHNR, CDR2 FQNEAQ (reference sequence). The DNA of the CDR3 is TGTGCCAGCAGCTCGGTGACTAGCGGGGAGTCCTACGAGCAGTACTTC. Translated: CASSSVTSGESYEQYF.

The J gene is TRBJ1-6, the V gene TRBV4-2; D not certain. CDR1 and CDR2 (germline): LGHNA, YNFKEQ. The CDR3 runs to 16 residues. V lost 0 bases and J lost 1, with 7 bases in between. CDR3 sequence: CASSQDSGSYNSPLHF. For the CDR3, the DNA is TGTGCCAGCAGCCAAGATTCGGGGTCCTATAATTCACCCCTCCACTTT.

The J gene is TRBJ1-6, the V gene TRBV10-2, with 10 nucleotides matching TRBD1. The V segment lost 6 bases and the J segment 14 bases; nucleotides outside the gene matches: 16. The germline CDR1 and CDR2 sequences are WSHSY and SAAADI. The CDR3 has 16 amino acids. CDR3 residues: CASRDPGTGVFLALHF. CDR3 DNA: TGCGCCAGCAGGGACCCAGGGACAGGGGTTTTTTTAGCCCTCCACTTT.

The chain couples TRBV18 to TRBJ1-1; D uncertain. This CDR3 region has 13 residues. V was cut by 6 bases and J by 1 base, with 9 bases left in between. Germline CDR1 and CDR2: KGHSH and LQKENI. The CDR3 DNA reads TGTGCCAGCTCTGAAGACTCGAACACTGAAGCTTTCTTT. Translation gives CASSEDSNTEAFF.

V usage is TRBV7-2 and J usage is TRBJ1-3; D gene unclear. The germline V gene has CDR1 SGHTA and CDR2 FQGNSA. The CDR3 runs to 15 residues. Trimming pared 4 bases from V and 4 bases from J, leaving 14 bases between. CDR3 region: CASSSLYFPGNTIYF. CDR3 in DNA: TGTGCCAGCAGCTCCCTTTACTTTCCAGGAAACACCATATATTTT.

CDR3 in amino acids: CSVDGLGLAGGFSYEQYF. The CDR3 bases are TGCAGCGTTGATGGGTTAGGACTAGCGGGGGGGTTCTCCTACGAGCAGTACTTC. The genes are TRBV29-1 and TRBJ2-7; 15 bases align to TRBD2. CDR3 length equals 18 residues. Per germline, CDR1 SQVTM and CDR2 ANQGSEA. J was trimmed by 0 bases and V by 3 bases; bases with no gene match: 9.

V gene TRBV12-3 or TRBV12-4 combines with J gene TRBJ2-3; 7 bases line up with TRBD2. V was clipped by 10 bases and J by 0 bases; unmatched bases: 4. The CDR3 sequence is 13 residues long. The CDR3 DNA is TGTGCCATCTCGGGGGGAAGCACAGATACGCAGTATTTT. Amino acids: CAISGGSTDTQYF.

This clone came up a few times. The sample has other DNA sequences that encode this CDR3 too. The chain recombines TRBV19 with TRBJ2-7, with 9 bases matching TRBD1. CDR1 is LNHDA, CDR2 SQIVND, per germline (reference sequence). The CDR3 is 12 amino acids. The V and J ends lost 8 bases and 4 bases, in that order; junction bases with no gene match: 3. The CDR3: CASGTGPYEQYF. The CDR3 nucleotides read TGTGCCAGTGGGACAGGGCCATACGAGCAGTACTTC.

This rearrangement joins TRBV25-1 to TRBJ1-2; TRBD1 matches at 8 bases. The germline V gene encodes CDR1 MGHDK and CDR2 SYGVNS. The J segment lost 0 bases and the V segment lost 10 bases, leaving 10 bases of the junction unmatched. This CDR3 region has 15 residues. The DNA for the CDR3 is TGTGCCACCCTGGGACAGGTGACAGCTAACTATGGCTACACCTTC. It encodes CATLGQVTANYGYTF.

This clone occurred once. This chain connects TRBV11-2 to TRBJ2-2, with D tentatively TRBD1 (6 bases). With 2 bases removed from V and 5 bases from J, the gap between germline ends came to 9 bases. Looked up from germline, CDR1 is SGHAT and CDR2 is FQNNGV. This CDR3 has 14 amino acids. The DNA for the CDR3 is TGTGCCAGCAGCTTACTAACAGGGACCGGGGAGCTGTTTTTT. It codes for CASSLLTGTGELFF.